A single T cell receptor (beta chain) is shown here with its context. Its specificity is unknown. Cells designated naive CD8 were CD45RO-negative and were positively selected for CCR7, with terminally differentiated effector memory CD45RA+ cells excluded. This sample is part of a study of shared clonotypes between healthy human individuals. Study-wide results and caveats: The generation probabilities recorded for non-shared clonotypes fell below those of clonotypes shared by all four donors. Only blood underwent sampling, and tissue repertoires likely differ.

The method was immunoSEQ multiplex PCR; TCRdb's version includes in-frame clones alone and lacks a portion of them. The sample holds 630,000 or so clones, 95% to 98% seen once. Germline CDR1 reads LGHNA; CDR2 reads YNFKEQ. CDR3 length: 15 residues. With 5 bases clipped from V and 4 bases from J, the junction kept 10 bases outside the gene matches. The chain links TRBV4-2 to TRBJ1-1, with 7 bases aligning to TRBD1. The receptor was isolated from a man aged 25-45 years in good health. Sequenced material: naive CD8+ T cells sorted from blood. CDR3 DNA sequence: TGTGCCAGCAGCTCAACAGGGGCCGGGGGCACTGAAGCTTTCTTT. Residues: CASSSTGAGGTEAFF.